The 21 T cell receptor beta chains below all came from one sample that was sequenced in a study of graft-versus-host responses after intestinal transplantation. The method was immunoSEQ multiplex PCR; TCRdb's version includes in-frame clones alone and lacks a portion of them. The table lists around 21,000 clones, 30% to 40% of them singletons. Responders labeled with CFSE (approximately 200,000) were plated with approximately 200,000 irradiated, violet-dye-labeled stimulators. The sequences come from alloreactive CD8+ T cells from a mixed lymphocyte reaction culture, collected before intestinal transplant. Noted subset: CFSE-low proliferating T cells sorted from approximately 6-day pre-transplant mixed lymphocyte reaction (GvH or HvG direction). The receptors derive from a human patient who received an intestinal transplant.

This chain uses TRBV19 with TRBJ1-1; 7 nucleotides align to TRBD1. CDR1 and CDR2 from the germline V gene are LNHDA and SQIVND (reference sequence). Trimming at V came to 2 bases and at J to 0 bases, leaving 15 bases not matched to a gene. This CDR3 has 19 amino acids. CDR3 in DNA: TGTGCCAGTAGTATACTTAACCCGACAGGGCTGATTTTGAACACTGAAGCTTTCTTT. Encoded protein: CASSILNPTGLILNTEAFF.

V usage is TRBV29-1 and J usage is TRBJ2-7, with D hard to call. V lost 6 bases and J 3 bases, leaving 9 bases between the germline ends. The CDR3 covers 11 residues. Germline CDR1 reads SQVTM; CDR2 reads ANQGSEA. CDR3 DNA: TGCAGCGTATCCAGGTACTACGAGCAGTACTTC. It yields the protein CSVSRYYEQYF.

This CDR3 is CASSPNRGDSNQPQHF. The CDR3 DNA follows: TGTGCCAGCTCACCCAACAGGGGAGATAGCAATCAGCCCCAGCATTTT. The genes are TRBV18 and TRBJ1-5, with 7 bases matching TRBD1. Germline assignment: CDR1 KGHSH and CDR2 LQKENI. The CDR3 runs to 16 residues. V was pared by 3 bases and J by 0 bases, with 5 bases of the junction left unmatched.

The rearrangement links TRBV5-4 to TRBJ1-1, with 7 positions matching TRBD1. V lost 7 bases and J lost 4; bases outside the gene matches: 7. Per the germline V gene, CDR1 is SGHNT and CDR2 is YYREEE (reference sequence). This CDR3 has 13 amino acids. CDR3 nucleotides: TGTGCCAGCGATACAGGGGAGGCCACTGAAGCTTTCTTT. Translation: CASDTGEATEAFF.

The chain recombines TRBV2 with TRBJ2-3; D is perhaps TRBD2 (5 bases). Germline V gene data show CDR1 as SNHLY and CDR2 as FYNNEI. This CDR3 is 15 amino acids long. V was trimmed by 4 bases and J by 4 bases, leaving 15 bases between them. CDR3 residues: CASSVGSSGADTQYF. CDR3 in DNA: TGTGCCAGCAGTGTGGGGAGTTCTGGGGCAGATACGCAGTATTTT.

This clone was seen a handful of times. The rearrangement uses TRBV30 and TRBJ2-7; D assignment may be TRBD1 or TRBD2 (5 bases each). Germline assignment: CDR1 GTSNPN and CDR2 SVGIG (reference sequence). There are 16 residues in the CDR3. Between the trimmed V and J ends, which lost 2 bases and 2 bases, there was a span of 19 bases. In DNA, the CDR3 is TGTGCCTGGAGTCCTCACCCTCTCGGGGCTCCCTACGAGCAGTACTTC. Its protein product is CAWSPHPLGAPYEQYF.

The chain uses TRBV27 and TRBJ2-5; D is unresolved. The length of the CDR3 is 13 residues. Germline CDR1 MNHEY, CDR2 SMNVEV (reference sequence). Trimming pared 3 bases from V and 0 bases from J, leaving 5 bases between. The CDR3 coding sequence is TGTGCCAGCAGTTTTGTGAACCAAGAGACCCAGTACTTC. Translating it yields CASSFVNQETQYF.

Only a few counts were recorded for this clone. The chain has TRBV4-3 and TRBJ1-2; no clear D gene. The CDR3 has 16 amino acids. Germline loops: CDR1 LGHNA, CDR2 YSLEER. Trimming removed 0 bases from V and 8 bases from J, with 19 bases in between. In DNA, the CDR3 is TGCGCCAGCAGCCAAGATGACACTATTGCCGTGCGGGGCTACACCTTC. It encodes CASSQDDTIAVRGYTF.

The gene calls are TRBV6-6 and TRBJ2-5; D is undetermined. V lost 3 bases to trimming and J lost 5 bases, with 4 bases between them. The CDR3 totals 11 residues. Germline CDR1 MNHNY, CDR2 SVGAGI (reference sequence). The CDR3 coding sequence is TGTGCCAGCAGTTATTCGGAGACCCAGTACTTC. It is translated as CASSYSETQYF.

CDR3 loop: CASRIAGGGQPQHF. In DNA form, the CDR3 reads TGTGCCAGCAGGATAGCCGGAGGGGGCCAGCCCCAGCATTTT. The chain uses TRBV6-1 and TRBJ1-5; 7 nucleotides align to TRBD1. The junction had 9 bases not matched to a gene; V was cut back by 6 bases and J by 7 bases. The length of the CDR3 is 14 residues. Germline CDR1 and CDR2: MNHNS and SASEGT.

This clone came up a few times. The CDR3 protein is CASSQAGAGTMWETQYF. DNA for the CDR3: TGCGCCAGCAGCCAAGCGGGGGCCGGGACGATGTGGGAGACCCAGTACTTC. V and J are TRBV4-1 and TRBJ2-5, with D perhaps TRBD1 or TRBD2 (6 bases each). Trimming stripped 1 base from V and 5 bases from J, with 20 bases between. Germline V CDR1 and CDR2: MGHRA, YSYEKL. This CDR3 has 17 amino acids.

CDR3 loop: CASSLYQETQYF. For the CDR3, the DNA is TGCGCCAGCAGCCTATACCAAGAGACCCAGTACTTC. The V call is TRBV5-1, the J call TRBJ2-5; D unresolved. The CDR3 has 12 residues. Germline CDR1 SGHRS, CDR2 YFSETQ. Trimming took 4 bases from V and 0 from J, leaving 4 bases between them.

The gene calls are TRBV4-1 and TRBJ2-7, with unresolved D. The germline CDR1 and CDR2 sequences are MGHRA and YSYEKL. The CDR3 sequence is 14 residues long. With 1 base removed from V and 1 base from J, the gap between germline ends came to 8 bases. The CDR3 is CASSQGLRSYEQYF. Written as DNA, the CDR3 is TGCGCCAGCAGCCAAGGTTTGCGGTCCTACGAGCAGTACTTC.

The CDR3 DNA is TGTGCCAGCAGATCCCCAGACAGTTTCCTTAATCAGCCCCAGCATTTT. Residues: CASRSPDSFLNQPQHF. This rearrangement joins TRBV9 to TRBJ1-5; perhaps TRBD1 as D (5 bases). Germline loops: CDR1 SGDLS, CDR2 YYNGEE. Trimming removed 5 bases at V and 4 bases at J, with 19 bases between. The CDR3 contains 16 residues.

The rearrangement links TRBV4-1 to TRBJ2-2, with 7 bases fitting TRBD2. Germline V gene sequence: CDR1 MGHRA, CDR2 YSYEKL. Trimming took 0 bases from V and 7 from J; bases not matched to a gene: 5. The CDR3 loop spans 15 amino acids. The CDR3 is CASSQDGLAVGELFF. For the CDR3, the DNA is TGCGCCAGCAGCCAAGATGGCCTAGCGGTCGGGGAGCTGTTTTTT.

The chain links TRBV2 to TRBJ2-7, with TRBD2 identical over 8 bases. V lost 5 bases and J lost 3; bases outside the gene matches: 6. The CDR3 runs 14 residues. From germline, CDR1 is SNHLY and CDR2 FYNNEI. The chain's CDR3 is CASSNPGTSYEQYF. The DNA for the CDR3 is TGTGCCAGCAGTAATCCCGGGACTAGCTACGAGCAGTACTTC.

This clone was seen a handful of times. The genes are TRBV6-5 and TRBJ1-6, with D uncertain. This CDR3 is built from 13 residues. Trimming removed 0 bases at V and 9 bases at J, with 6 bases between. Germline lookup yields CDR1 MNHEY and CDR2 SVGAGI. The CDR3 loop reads CASSYSTVSPLHF. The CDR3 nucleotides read TGTGCCAGCAGTTACTCTACGGTTTCACCCCTCCACTTT.

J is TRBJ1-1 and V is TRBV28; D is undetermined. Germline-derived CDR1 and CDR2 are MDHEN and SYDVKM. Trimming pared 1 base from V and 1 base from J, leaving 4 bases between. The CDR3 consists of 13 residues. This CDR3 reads CASSLSRNTEAFF. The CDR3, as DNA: TGTGCCAGCAGTTTATCAAGGAACACTGAAGCTTTCTTT.

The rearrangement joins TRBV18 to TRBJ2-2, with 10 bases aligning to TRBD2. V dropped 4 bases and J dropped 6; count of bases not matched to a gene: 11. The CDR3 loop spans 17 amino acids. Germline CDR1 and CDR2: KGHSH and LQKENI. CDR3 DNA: TGTGCCAGCTCACTAATCTCACTAGCGGGGTTCCCCGGGGAGCTGTTTTTT. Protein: CASSLISLAGFPGELFF.

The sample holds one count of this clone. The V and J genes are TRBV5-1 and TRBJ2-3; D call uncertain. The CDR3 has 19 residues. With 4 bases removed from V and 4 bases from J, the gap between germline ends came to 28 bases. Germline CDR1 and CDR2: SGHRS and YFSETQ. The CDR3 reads CASSPLVYVSGDYADTQYF. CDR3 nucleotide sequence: TGCGCCAGCAGCCCCCTGGTTTACGTTAGTGGTGATTATGCAGATACGCAGTATTTT.

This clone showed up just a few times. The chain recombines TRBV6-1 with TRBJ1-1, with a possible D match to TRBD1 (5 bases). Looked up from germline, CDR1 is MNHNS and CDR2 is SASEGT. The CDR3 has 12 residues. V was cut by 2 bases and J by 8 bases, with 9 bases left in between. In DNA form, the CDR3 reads TGTGCCAGCAGTGAATGGGGGGGAGAAGCTTTCTTT. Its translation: CASSEWGGEAFF.